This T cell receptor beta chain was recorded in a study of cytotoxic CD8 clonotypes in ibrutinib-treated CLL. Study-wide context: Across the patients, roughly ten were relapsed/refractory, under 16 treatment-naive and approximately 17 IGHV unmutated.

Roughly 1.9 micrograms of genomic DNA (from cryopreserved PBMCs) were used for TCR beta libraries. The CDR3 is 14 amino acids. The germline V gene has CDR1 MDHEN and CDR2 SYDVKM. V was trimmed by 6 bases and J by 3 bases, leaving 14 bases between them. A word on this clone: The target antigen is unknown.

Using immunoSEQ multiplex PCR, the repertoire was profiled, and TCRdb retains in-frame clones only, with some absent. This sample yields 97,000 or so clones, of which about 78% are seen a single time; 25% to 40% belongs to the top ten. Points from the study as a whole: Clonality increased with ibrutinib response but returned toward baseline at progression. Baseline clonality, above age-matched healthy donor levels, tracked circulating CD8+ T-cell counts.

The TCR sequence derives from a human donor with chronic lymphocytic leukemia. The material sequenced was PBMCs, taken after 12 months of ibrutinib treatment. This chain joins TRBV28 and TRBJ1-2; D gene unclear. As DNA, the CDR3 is TGTGCCAGCAGCCCGGACGGCTCCTACTATGGCTACACCTTC. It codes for CASSPDGSYYGYTF.